One and the same sample provided the 2 T cell receptor beta chains below, sequenced in a study of T-cell memory formation after mild COVID-19. A single record per CDR3 protein comes from TCRdb applying MiXCR to the 5' RACE reads. The sample lists 150,000 or so distinct CDR3 sequences, approximately 14% occurring once. Sequencing was performed on PBMCs or a T cell subset sorted from them (not recorded which). The receptors were gathered from an adult woman who had mild COVID-19 (a few samples of this study predate the infection). Cell type and time point are not known.

This chain uses TRBV9 with TRBJ2-7, with TRBD1 matching 9 bases. The CDR3 is 16 amino acids. Germline V gene lookup returns CDR1 SGDLS and CDR2 YYNGEE. The trim removed 4 bases at V and 3 bases at J, leaving 11 bases unmatched. For the CDR3, the DNA is TGTGCCAGCAGCTCACCCCTAGGACAGGGGAACTACGAGCAGTACTTC. This codes for CASSSPLGQGNYEQYF.

This clonotype was observed once. CDR3 amino acids: CASSLRQNSLSNQPQHF. In DNA form, the CDR3 reads TGTGCCAGCAGTTTGAGACAAAATTCTCTAAGCAATCAGCCCCAGCATTTT. This chain uses TRBV12-3 or TRBV12-4 with TRBJ1-5, with D uncertain. V dropped 3 bases and J dropped 1 base, with 16 bases sitting between them. This CDR3 contains 17 residues.